What follows describes a single T cell receptor beta chain. Its antigen is unknown. This entry is derived from a study of T-cell memory formation after mild COVID-19. In the study overall: There were largely donor-specific TCR clusters. Broader study findings: Those CD4+ clones that contracted were mainly in CM and EM (CD8+ ones in EMRA). A balance of CD4 and CD8 characterized clones contracting day 15 to 85, whereas later expanders leaned CD4+.

V lost 2 bases to trimming and J lost 4 bases, with 8 bases between them. The CDR3 covers 12 residues. Germline CDR1 reads DFQATT; CDR2 reads SNEGSKA (reference sequence). Using constant-segment primers, 5'RACE produced TCR alpha and TCR beta cDNA libraries carrying sample barcodes and UMIs. TCRdb used MiXCR to reprocess the 5' RACE reads, holding one entry per CDR3 protein. The sample carries more than 120,000 distinct CDR3 sequences, around 21% recorded once. The sequenced sample was PBMCs or a T cell subset sorted from them (not recorded which). The chain has TRBV20-1 and TRBJ1-2; D gene ambiguous. This clonotype originated in an adult woman who had mild COVID-19 (a few samples of this study predate the infection). Cell type and time point are not known. CDR3 bases: TGCAGTGCTAGAAGGAGTTCCTATGGCTACACCTTC. It codes for CSARRSSYGYTF.